The next 31 T cell receptor beta chains were all read from a single sample in a study of CD8 T cells in Susac syndrome. Reverse transcription of about 0.45 to 1 ug RNA was performed with random hexamers. TCRdb passed the immunoSEQ multiplex PCR reads through MiXCR, listing each CDR3 protein once. The sample includes roughly 120,000 distinct CDR3 sequences, approximately 95% of them seen just once. Sequenced: CD8+ T cells from PBMCs. These receptors originate from a human donor with multiple sclerosis.

CDR3 in DNA: TGTGCCAGCAGCTTTCACGTAGGGGCGGCTGAAGCTTTCTTT. Its translation: CASSFHVGAAEAFF. The J gene is TRBJ1-1, the V gene TRBV7-9, with D perhaps matching TRBD1 (5 bases). Germline assignment: CDR1 SEHNR and CDR2 FQNEAQ (reference sequence). This CDR3 spans 14 amino acids. Trimming shortened V by 3 bases and J by 6 bases, and 14 bases separated the two germline ends.

The chain combines TRBV3-1 with TRBJ2-7, with D uncertain. Germline V gene data show CDR1 as LGHDT and CDR2 as YNNKEL (reference sequence). CDR3 size: 15 residues. V lost 1 base, J lost 2 bases, and 12 bases lay in between. CDR3 region: CASSQVSSTPYEQYF. CDR3 bases: TGTGCCAGCAGCCAAGTCTCGAGCACTCCCTACGAGCAGTACTTC.

V is TRBV27 and J is TRBJ2-7; no firm D call. V shed 5 bases and J shed 6 bases, with 11 bases lying between them. CDR1 MNHEY and CDR2 SMNVEV come from the germline V gene (reference sequence). CDR3 length: 12 amino acids. CDR3 DNA sequence: TGTGCCAGCAGTCGCAAGGGTGGCGAGCAGTACGTC. Translation gives CASSRKGGEQYV.

This clonotype was seen only once. V is TRBV6-2 or TRBV6-3 and J is TRBJ2-7; no firm D call. The CDR3 has 12 amino acids. V lost 4 bases to trimming and J lost 7 bases, with 11 bases between them. Germline V gives CDR1 MNHEY, CDR2 SVGEGT. CDR3 in amino acids: CASSLQAREQYV. CDR3 in DNA: TGTGCCAGCAGTTTACAAGCCCGTGAGCAGTACGTC.

The table lists this clonotype with a count of one. This rearrangement joins TRBV15 to TRBJ2-7; D call uncertain. Deletions cut 5 bases from V and 1 base from J, with 9 bases between. In germline, CDR1 is LNHNV, CDR2 YYDKDF (reference sequence). CDR3 length: 13 amino acids. CDR3 DNA: TGTGCCACCAGCGCCGGTCTATCCTACGAGCAGTACGTC. This sequence encodes CATSAGLSYEQYV.

The chain has TRBV6-5 and TRBJ1-1; D remains ambiguous. Looked up from germline, CDR1 is MNHEY and CDR2 is SVGAGI. V lost 0 bases and J lost 3, with 17 bases in between. This CDR3 has 17 residues. The CDR3 DNA sequence: TGTGCCAGCAGTTACTCGATAATTATGACGCGGGACACTGAAGCTTTCTTT. Translated: CASSYSIIMTRDTEAFF.

This clonotype occurred once. The chain's CDR3 is CASSGDRGRSDTQYF. In DNA form, the CDR3 reads TGTGCCAGCAGCGGAGACAGGGGAAGGTCAGATACGCAGTATTTT. The J gene is TRBJ2-3, the V gene TRBV13; 8 positions agree with TRBD1. J gave up 4 bases and V 5 bases, and 8 bases lay outside the gene matches. The germline V gene has CDR1 PRHDT and CDR2 FYEKMQ (reference sequence). This CDR3 contains 15 residues.

This chain uses TRBV7-8 with TRBJ1-3; D is unclear. V gave up 0 bases and J gave up 0 bases, with 6 bases separating them. CDR1 and CDR2 (germline): SGHVS, FQNEAQ. This CDR3 comprises 15 residues. The CDR3 bases are TGTGCCAGCAGCTTAGCTAGGTTCTCTGGAAACACCATATATTTT. It specifies CASSLARFSGNTIYF.

This chain uses TRBV15 with TRBJ1-1, with D maybe TRBD1 (5 bases). CDR1 and CDR2 from the germline V gene are LNHNV and YYDKDF (reference sequence). The CDR3 runs to 15 residues. V shed 5 bases and J shed 0 bases, with 13 bases lying between them. The CDR3 region has the DNA TGTGCCACCAGCGGCCACAGGCGACTGAACACTGAAGCTTTCTTT. This translates into CATSGHRRLNTEAFF.

Here the CDR3 DNA reads TGTGCCAGCAGCATCTCTGGACAGTCTGAAGCTTTCTTT. It specifies CASSISGQSEAFF. The genes are TRBV6-1 and TRBJ1-1, with a possible D match to TRBD1 (6 bases). The V end lost 6 bases, the J end lost 6 bases, and 14 bases lay between the germline ends. Germline V gives CDR1 MNHNS, CDR2 SASEGT. There are 13 residues in the CDR3.

This chain uses TRBV20-1 with TRBJ2-2; the D gene is possibly TRBD2 (6 bases). The CDR3 runs 16 residues. Trimming pared 0 bases from V and 2 bases from J, leaving 13 bases between. Germline-derived CDR1 and CDR2 are DFQATT and SNEGSKA (reference sequence). Here the CDR3 reads CSARDRAGRNTGELFF. CDR3 in DNA: TGCAGTGCTAGAGATAGGGCGGGGAGAAACACCGGGGAGCTGTTTTTT.

The CDR3 loop is CASSSGSSGKTQYF. The DNA for the CDR3 is TGTGCCAGTAGTTCCGGGTCCTCGGGGAAGACCCAGTACTTC. J is TRBJ2-5 and V is TRBV19; TRBD2 might be the D (5 bases). Germline values: CDR1 LNHDA, CDR2 SQIVND (reference sequence). V was clipped by 5 bases and J by 6 bases, with 16 bases between them. The CDR3 is 14 residues long.

The rearrangement links TRBV4-1 to TRBJ2-5; D is tentatively TRBD1 or TRBD2 (6 bases each). This CDR3 is built from 16 residues. Deletions cut 4 bases from V and 5 bases from J, with 20 bases between. CDR1 and CDR2 (germline): MGHRA, YSYEKL. This chain's CDR3 is CASSPARGGGGETQYF. Here the CDR3 DNA reads TGCGCCAGCAGCCCGGCCCGGGGTGGAGGGGGGGAGACCCAGTACTTC.

V usage is TRBV7-2 and J usage is TRBJ2-7; D possibly corresponds to TRBD1 (6 bases). Germline lookup yields CDR1 SGHTA and CDR2 FQGNSA. The CDR3 consists of 12 residues. With 5 bases removed from V and 5 bases from J, the gap between germline ends came to 10 bases. The CDR3: CASSVQGHEQYF. The CDR3 DNA reads TGTGCCAGCAGCGTACAGGGCCACGAGCAGTACTTC.

The chain has TRBV3-1 and TRBJ2-7; 10 bases match TRBD2. J lost 6 bases, V lost 1 base, and 3 bases had no gene match. The CDR3 length is 14 residues. Germline values: CDR1 LGHDT, CDR2 YNNKEL (reference sequence). CDR3 in amino acids: CASSQVGTSAEQYF. CDR3 coding DNA: TGTGCCAGCAGCCAAGTGGGGACTAGCGCCGAGCAGTACTTC.

V gene TRBV7-9 combines with J gene TRBJ2-1; D gene unclear. V was pared by 5 bases and J by 0 bases, with 11 bases between. This CDR3 is 15 amino acids long. The V gene's germline CDR1 is SEHNR and CDR2 FQNEAQ (reference sequence). The CDR3, as DNA: TGTGCCAGCAGCCTCAGACGGTACTCCTACAATGAGCAGTTCTTC. Protein: CASSLRRYSYNEQFF.

This chain links TRBV7-3 with TRBJ1-1, with a tentative D call TRBD1 (5 bases). CDR3 size: 18 residues. V was pared by 1 base and J by 1 base, with 19 bases between. Per the germline V gene, CDR1 is SGHTA and CDR2 is FQGTGA. The DNA for the CDR3 is TGTGCCAGCAGCTTAATTCGAGTGGCAGGGAAGGGGAACACTGAAGCTTTCTTT. This codes for CASSLIRVAGKGNTEAFF.

The chain uses TRBV6-5 and TRBJ2-5; D is uncertain. Trimming removed 5 bases from V and 5 bases from J, with 9 bases in between. The CDR3 consists of 12 residues. The germline gives CDR1 MNHEY, CDR2 SVGAGI. CDR3 in amino acids: CASSEYGETQYF. The CDR3 DNA reads as TGTGCCAGCAGTGAGTACGGGGAGACCCAGTACTTC.

This clonotype was counted a single time. This chain uses TRBV25-1 with TRBJ1-4, with 7 bases aligning to TRBD1. The CDR3 has 14 amino acids. J gave up 11 bases and V 1 base, and 7 bases lay outside the gene matches. CDR1 and CDR2 (germline): MGHDK, SYGVNS. In DNA, the CDR3 is TGTGCCAGCAGTGAATCCCGACAGGGACACAAACTGTTTTTT. Translated, it gives CASSESRQGHKLFF.

The chain carries TRBV4-1 and TRBJ2-7; unclear D gene. Trimming stripped 0 bases from V and 0 bases from J, with 12 bases between. This CDR3 spans 16 amino acids. The germline V gene has CDR1 MGHRA and CDR2 YSYEKL. The CDR3 reads CASSQEGRSLSYEQYF. The CDR3 DNA sequence: TGCGCCAGCAGCCAAGAAGGACGGTCCCTCTCCTACGAGCAGTACTTC.

The chain has TRBV6-4 and TRBJ2-3; D uncertain. V was clipped by 0 bases and J by 3 bases, with 10 bases between them. The germline CDR1 and CDR2 sequences are MRHNA and SNTAGT. The CDR3 extends over 15 amino acids. CDR3 in amino acids: CASSDSPGGTDTQYF. The DNA for the CDR3 is TGTGCCAGCAGTGACTCGCCAGGCGGAACAGATACGCAGTATTTT.

The V and J genes are TRBV6-4 and TRBJ2-6; D call uncertain. V was pared by 0 bases and J by 0 bases, with 3 bases between. This CDR3 comprises 15 residues. Looked up from germline, CDR1 is MRHNA and CDR2 is SNTAGT. The CDR3 nucleotides are TGTGCCAGCAGTGACTCGGACTCTGGGGCCAACGTCCTGACTTTC. It yields the protein CASSDSDSGANVLTF.

The rearrangement uses TRBV19 and TRBJ2-2; D ambiguous. In germline, CDR1 is LNHDA, CDR2 SQIVND (reference sequence). The V gene lost 8 bases and the J gene lost 0 bases, with 10 bases spanning the gap. This CDR3 is 14 amino acids long. CDR3 sequence: CASCWSSNTGELFF. The CDR3, as DNA: TGTGCCAGTTGCTGGTCTTCGAACACCGGGGAGCTGTTTTTT.

V gene TRBV7-8 combines with J gene TRBJ2-7; 11 bases are shared with TRBD1. V gave up 8 bases and J gave up 0 bases; unmatched junction bases: 6. The germline V gene has CDR1 SGHVS and CDR2 FQNEAQ. This CDR3 contains 15 residues. The CDR3 is CASRQDRGPSYEQYF. DNA for the CDR3: TGTGCCAGCCGCCAGGACAGGGGGCCCTCCTACGAGCAGTACTTC.

This chain joins TRBV2 and TRBJ2-7; 8 nucleotides agree with TRBD1. Germline V gene data show CDR1 as SNHLY and CDR2 as FYNNEI. The CDR3 runs 15 residues. J was trimmed by 6 bases and V by 6 bases; bases with no gene match: 13. Here the CDR3 DNA reads TGTGCCAGCAGGGTAGGACAGGGAGGATTTTCCGAGCAGTACGTC. As protein: CASRVGQGGFSEQYV.

The CDR3 nucleotides read TGTGCCAGCAGCGTAAGACAGAACGACAATGAGCAGTTCTTC. This sequence encodes CASSVRQNDNEQFF. The chain links TRBV9 to TRBJ2-1, with a possible D match to TRBD1 (5 bases). Germline CDR1 is SGDLS and CDR2 is YYNGEE. Trimming took off 1 base at V and 5 bases at J, with 10 bases between the two ends. The CDR3 consists of 14 residues.

This chain's CDR3 is CASSQFAGTKLLETEAFF. CDR3 nucleotide sequence: TGCGCCAGCAGCCAATTCGCCGGGACAAAGCTCTTGGAAACTGAAGCTTTCTTT. This sequence joins TRBV4-1 and TRBJ1-1, with a weak D call TRBD1 (6 bases). The V end lost 2 bases, the J end lost 5 bases, and 24 bases lay between the germline ends. Germline CDR1 and CDR2: MGHRA and YSYEKL. The CDR3 runs 18 residues.

V gene TRBV9 combines with J gene TRBJ2-2, with TRBD2 matching over 13 bases. The junction had 5 bases not matched to a gene; V was cut back by 0 bases and J by 6 bases. The CDR3 has 17 residues. CDR1 and CDR2 from the germline V gene are SGDLS and YYNGEE. CDR3 in amino acids: CASSVELAGGPPGELFF. The CDR3 DNA reads as TGTGCCAGCAGCGTAGAACTAGCGGGGGGGCCGCCCGGGGAGCTGTTTTTT. The whole variable domain, filled in from reference TRBV9 and TRBJ2-2, reads DSGVTQTPKHLITATGQRVTLRCSPRSGDLSVYWYQQSLDQGLQFLIQYYNGEERAKGNILERFSAQQFPDLHSELNLSSLELGDSALYFCASSVELAGGPPGELFFGEGSRLTVL.

The chain carries TRBV7-8 and TRBJ2-2; D may correspond to TRBD1 or TRBD2 (5 bases each). CDR3 length: 17 residues. Trimming took off 8 bases at V and 3 bases at J, with 22 bases between the two ends. Looked up from germline, CDR1 is SGHVS and CDR2 is FQNEAQ. CDR3 in amino acids: CASGSGPLITYTGELFF. For the CDR3, the DNA is TGTGCCAGCGGGTCGGGACCCCTCATTACTTACACCGGGGAGCTGTTTTTT.

The genes are TRBV30 and TRBJ2-4; TRBD2 might be the D (6 bases). Germline lookup yields CDR1 GTSNPN and CDR2 SVGIG (reference sequence). The V and J ends lost 3 bases and 7 bases respectively, with 10 bases between them. The CDR3 loop spans 12 amino acids. The CDR3 here is CAWSGAGNIQYF. Written as DNA, the CDR3 is TGTGCCTGGAGCGGGGCGGGGAACATTCAGTACTTC. The full variable domain, with the rest looked up from reference TRBV30 and TRBJ2-4, is SQTIHQWPATLVQPVGSPLSLECTVEGTSNPNLYWYRQAAGRGLQLLFYSVGIGQISSEVPQNLSASRPQDRQFILSSKKLLLSDSGFYLCAWSGAGNIQYFGAGTRLSVL.

CDR3 sequence (DNA): TGTGCCAGCAGCCGACAGGGTTGGGGGACAGATACGCAGTATTTT. This codes for CASSRQGWGTDTQYF. The J gene is TRBJ2-3, the V gene TRBV7-9; TRBD1 aligns across 7 bases. The CDR3 sequence is 15 residues long. Germline CDR1 reads SEHNR; CDR2 reads FQNEAQ (reference sequence). V lost 5 bases to trimming and J lost 3 bases; unmatched junction nucleotides: 8.